These 16 T cell receptor beta chains originate from one sample sequenced in a study of blood T cell repertoires in COVID-19. Using immunoSEQ multiplex PCR, the repertoire was profiled, and TCRdb retains in-frame clones only, with some absent. Here the sample spans about 220,000 clones, around four fifths being singletons. The sample comprised peripheral blood. The receptors derive from a woman aged 55-69 years who had recovered from COVID-19.

The chain has TRBV24-1 and TRBJ2-5, with TRBD2 matching 7 bases. Per the germline V gene, CDR1 is KGHDR and CDR2 is SFDVKD. V gave up 2 bases and J gave up 5 bases; unmatched junction bases: 7. The CDR3 loop spans 15 amino acids. DNA for the CDR3: TGTGCCACCAGTGATTCTGGGGAGGGCGGGGAGACCCAGTACTTC. It yields the protein CATSDSGEGGETQYF.

The gene calls are TRBV11-3 and TRBJ2-2; 9 positions agree with TRBD1. The CDR3 length is 15 residues. Per germline, CDR1 SGHNT and CDR2 YENEEA. The ends lost 5 bases at V and 5 bases at J; junction bases unmatched: 6. The CDR3 spells CASSEDRGGTGELFF. The CDR3 region has the DNA TGTGCCAGCAGCGAGGACAGGGGCGGTACCGGGGAGCTGTTTTTT. Full variable domain (outside the CDR3, taken from reference TRBV11-3 and TRBJ2-2): EAGVVQSPRYKIIEKKQPVAFWCNPISGHNTLYWYLQNLGQGPELLIRYENEEAVDDSQLPKDRFSAERLKGVDSTLKIQPAELGDSAVYLCASSEDRGGTGELFFGEGSRLTVL.

The V and J genes are TRBV7-2 and TRBJ2-3; D not certain. V was trimmed by 3 bases and J by 3 bases, leaving 13 bases between them. Germline-derived CDR1 and CDR2 are SGHTA and FQGNSA. This CDR3 is 15 amino acids long. In DNA, the CDR3 is TGTGCCAGCAGCTTTAGTGCGATACGAACAGATACGCAGTATTTT. Amino acids: CASSFSAIRTDTQYF.

This clone was detected a few times. V and J are TRBV20-1 and TRBJ2-1, with 9 positions matching TRBD2. The CDR3 sequence is 16 residues long. Germline V gene lookup returns CDR1 DFQATT and CDR2 SNEGSKA (reference sequence). J was trimmed by 6 bases and V by 3 bases; bases with no gene match: 12. CDR3 loop: CSASTPQSRGGNEQFF. In DNA form, the CDR3 reads TGCAGTGCTAGTACCCCTCAGTCGCGGGGGGGCAATGAGCAGTTCTTC.

This rearrangement joins TRBV5-6 to TRBJ1-4; TRBD1 matches 7 bases. V lost 5 bases, J lost 8 bases, and 12 bases stayed unmatched. Germline V CDR1 and CDR2: SGHDT, YYEEEE. The CDR3 spans 15 residues. The CDR3 spells CASSSPTQGEEKLFF. The CDR3, as DNA: TGTGCCAGCAGTTCACCGACCCAGGGGGAAGAAAAACTGTTTTTT.

The chain joins TRBV11-2 to TRBJ2-1, with 8 bases aligning to TRBD2. The CDR3 covers 15 residues. Germline CDR1 SGHAT, CDR2 FQNNGV. Unmatched junction bases numbered 7, after V lost 7 bases and J lost 2 bases. CDR3 in amino acids: CASKPPGGPYNEQFF. The CDR3 DNA follows: TGTGCCAGCAAACCCCCGGGGGGGCCCTACAATGAGCAGTTCTTC.

This clone was seen a single time. V and J are TRBV15 and TRBJ2-2; 9 bases are a match to TRBD2. Germline lookup yields CDR1 LNHNV and CDR2 YYDKDF (reference sequence). Trimming at V came to 0 bases and at J to 6 bases, leaving 8 bases not matched to a gene. The CDR3 length is 17 residues. The CDR3 region is CATSRDLGGGVAGELFF. CDR3 DNA: TGTGCCACCAGCAGAGATCTTGGCGGGGGGGTCGCCGGGGAGCTGTTTTTT.

The chain uses TRBV3-1 (or the pseudogene TRBV3-2) and TRBJ2-3; 10 bases are shared with TRBD2. CDR1 is LGHDT and CDR2 is YNNKEL in the germline V gene (reference sequence). J gave up 4 bases and V 0 bases, and 13 bases lay outside the gene matches. The CDR3 is made up of 19 amino acids. The CDR3 DNA reads as TGTGCCAGCAGCCAAGACGCCCAGCGGGGGGGTAATTGGCCAGATACGCAGTATTTT. It encodes CASSQDAQRGGNWPDTQYF.

The rearrangement uses TRBV6-2 or TRBV6-3 and TRBJ1-6; 11 bases map to TRBD1. The CDR3 contains 19 residues. V was clipped by 3 bases and J by 0 bases; unmatched bases: 7. Per the germline V gene, CDR1 is MNHEY and CDR2 is SVGEGT. CDR3 protein: CASSYPRTGGLSYNSPLHF. The CDR3, as DNA: TGTGCCAGCAGTTATCCCCGGACAGGGGGCCTCTCCTATAATTCACCCCTCCACTTT.

The J gene is TRBJ1-1, the V gene TRBV11-2; no definite D call. The CDR3 has 13 amino acids. CDR1 and CDR2 from the germline V gene are SGHAT and FQNNGV. With 0 bases removed from V and 3 bases from J, the gap between germline ends came to 5 bases. In DNA form, the CDR3 reads TGTGCCAGCAGCTTAGATGAGGACACTGAAGCTTTCTTT. Amino acids: CASSLDEDTEAFF.

V is TRBV4-3 and J is TRBJ1-2; 12 positions agree with TRBD1. The CDR3 has 17 amino acids. V lost 0 bases and J lost 4; bases outside the gene matches: 6. Germline CDR1 is LGHNA and CDR2 is YSLEER. In nucleotides, the CDR3 is TGCGCCAGCAGCCAAGATCAGGGACAGGGGGCTTTCTATGGCTACACCTTC. Encoded protein: CASSQDQGQGAFYGYTF.

V and J are TRBV25-1 and TRBJ1-1; D is uncertain. Trimming took 3 bases from V and 0 from J, leaving 8 bases between them. Germline V lookup: CDR1 MGHDK, CDR2 SYGVNS. The CDR3 is made up of 14 amino acids. In DNA form, the CDR3 reads TGTGCCAGCAGTGATACGGGGTTGAACACTGAAGCTTTCTTT. Its translation is CASSDTGLNTEAFF.

V usage is TRBV6-2 or TRBV6-3 and J usage is TRBJ1-3; D is uncertain. Germline V gives CDR1 MNHEY, CDR2 SVGEGT. V lost 8 bases to trimming and J lost 0 bases, with 11 bases between them. The CDR3 sequence is 14 residues long. The CDR3 loop is CASRPGSSGNTIYF. The CDR3 bases are TGTGCCAGCCGCCCCGGTAGCTCTGGAAACACCATATATTTT.

This chain uses TRBV27 with TRBJ2-7, with a possible D match to TRBD1 (5 bases). Trimming cost V 4 bases and J 4 bases, with 20 bases left between them. From germline, CDR1 is MNHEY and CDR2 SMNVEV (reference sequence). This CDR3 comprises 16 residues. The CDR3 loop is CASSSLISRVEYEQYF. The DNA of the CDR3 is TGTGCCAGCAGTTCCTTAATCAGCAGGGTAGAGTACGAGCAGTACTTC.

As regards this clone: Other DNA variants within this sample encode the same CDR3. This rearrangement joins TRBV18 to TRBJ1-1; 10 nucleotides align to TRBD1. CDR1 and CDR2 from the germline V gene are KGHSH and LQKENI. The V and J ends lost 6 bases and 1 base, in that order; junction bases with no gene match: 2. This CDR3 comprises 14 residues. The CDR3 loop is CASSRDRGNTEAFF. In nucleotides, the CDR3 is TGTGCCAGCTCGCGGGACAGGGGGAACACTGAAGCTTTCTTT.

The chain has TRBV6-5 and TRBJ1-1, with D possibly TRBD1 on 6 matching bases. The CDR3 loop spans 13 amino acids. Germline V gene data show CDR1 as MNHEY and CDR2 as SVGAGI. V was clipped by 8 bases and J by 3 bases, with 13 bases between them. The CDR3 sequence: CASYRVSYTEAFF. Here the CDR3 DNA reads TGTGCCAGCTACAGGGTTTCGTACACTGAAGCTTTCTTT.